The TCR beta chain under discussion was sequenced for a study of T cells and Merkel cell carcinoma outcomes. The CDR3 has 14 residues. Trimming pared 2 bases from V and 7 bases from J, leaving 12 bases between. Germline CDR1 LGHNA, CDR2 YSLEER. Some clones are missing from TCRdb's copy, which holds only in-frame ones; the method was immunoSEQ multiplex PCR. Of about 1,700 clones in the sample, roughly 85% were seen once. This clonotype was sampled from a human donor with Merkel cell carcinoma. The V call is TRBV4-3, the J call TRBJ1-5, with TRBD1 as a possible D gene (6 bases). Source material: tumor tissue from Merkel cell carcinoma. The CDR3 sequence is CASSQTTGGQPQHF. Here the CDR3 DNA reads TGCGCCAGCAGCCAAACGACAGGAGGACAGCCCCAGCATTTT.